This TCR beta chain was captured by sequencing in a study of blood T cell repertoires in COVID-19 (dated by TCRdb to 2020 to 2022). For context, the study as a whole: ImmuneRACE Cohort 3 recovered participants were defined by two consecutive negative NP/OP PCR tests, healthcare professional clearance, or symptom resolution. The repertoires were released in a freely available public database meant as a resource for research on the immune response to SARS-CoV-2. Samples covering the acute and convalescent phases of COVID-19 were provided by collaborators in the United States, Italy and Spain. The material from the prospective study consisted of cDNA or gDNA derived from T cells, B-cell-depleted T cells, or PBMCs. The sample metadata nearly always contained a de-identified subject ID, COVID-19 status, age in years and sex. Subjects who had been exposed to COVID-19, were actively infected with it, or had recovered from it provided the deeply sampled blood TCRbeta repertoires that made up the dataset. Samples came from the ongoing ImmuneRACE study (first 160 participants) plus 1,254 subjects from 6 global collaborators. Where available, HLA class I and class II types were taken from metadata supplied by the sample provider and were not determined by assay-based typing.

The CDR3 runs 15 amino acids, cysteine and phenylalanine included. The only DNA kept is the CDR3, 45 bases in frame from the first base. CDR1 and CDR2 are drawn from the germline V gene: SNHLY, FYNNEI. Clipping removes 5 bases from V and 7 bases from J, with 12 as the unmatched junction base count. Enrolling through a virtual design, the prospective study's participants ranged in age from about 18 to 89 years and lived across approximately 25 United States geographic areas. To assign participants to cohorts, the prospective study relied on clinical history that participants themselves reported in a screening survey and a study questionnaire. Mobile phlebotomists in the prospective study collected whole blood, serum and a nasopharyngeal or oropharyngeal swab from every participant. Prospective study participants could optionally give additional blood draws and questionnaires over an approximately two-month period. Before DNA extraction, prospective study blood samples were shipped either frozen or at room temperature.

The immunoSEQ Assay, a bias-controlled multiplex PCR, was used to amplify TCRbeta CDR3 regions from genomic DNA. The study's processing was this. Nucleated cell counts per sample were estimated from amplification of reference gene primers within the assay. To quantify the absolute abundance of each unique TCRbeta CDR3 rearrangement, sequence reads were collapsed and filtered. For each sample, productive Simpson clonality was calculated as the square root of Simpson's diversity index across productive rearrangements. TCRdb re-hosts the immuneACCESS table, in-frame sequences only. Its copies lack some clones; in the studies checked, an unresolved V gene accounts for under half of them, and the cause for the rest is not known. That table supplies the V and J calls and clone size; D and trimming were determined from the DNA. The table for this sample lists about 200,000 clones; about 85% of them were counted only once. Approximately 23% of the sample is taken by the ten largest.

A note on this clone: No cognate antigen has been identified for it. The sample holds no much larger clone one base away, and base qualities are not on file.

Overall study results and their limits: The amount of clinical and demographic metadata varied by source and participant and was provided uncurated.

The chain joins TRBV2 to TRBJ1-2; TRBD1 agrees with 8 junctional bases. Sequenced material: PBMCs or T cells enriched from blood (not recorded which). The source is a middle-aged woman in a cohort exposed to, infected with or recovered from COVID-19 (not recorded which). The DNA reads TGTGCCAGCAGTCAACAGGGGCCACAGGGGGGTGGCTACACCTTC. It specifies CASSQQGPQGGGYTF.